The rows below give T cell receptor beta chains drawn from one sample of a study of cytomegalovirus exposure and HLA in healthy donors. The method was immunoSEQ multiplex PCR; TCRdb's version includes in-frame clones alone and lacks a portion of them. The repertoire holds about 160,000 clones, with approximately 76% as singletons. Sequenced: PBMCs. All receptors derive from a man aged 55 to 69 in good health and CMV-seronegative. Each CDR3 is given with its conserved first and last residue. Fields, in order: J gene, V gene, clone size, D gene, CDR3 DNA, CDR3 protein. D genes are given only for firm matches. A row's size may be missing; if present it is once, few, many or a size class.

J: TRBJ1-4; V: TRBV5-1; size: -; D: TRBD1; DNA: TGCGCCAGCCGTATCGGGACAGGGTATGAAAAACTGTTTTTT; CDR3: CASRIGTGYEKLFF
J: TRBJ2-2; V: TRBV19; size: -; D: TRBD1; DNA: TGTGCCAGTGTCGGACAGGGGGACACCGGGGAGCTGTTTTTT; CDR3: CASVGQGDTGELFF
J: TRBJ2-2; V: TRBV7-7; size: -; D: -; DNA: TGTGCCAGCAGCTTATCCAGGGTTGACGGGGAGCTGTTTTTT; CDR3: CASSLSRVDGELFF
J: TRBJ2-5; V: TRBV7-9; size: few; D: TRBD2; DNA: TGTTCCAGCAGCGCTGGGACTAGCGGGAGTCATGAGACCCAGTACTTC; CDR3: CSSSAGTSGSHETQYF
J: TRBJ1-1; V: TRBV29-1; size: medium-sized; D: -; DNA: TGCAGCGTCGCCGGGCAGCCGGAGGTCACTGAAGCTTTCTTT; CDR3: CSVAGQPEVTEAFF
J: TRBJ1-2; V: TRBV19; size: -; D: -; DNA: TGTGCCAGTAATGTGGACAGCCCTAGGAACTATGGCTACACCTTC; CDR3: CASNVDSPRNYGYTF
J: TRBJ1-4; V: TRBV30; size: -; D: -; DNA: TGTGCCTTATACCGGTTAAGCGGTGAAAAACTGTTTTTT; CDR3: CALYRLSGEKLFF
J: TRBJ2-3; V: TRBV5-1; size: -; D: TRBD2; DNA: TGCGCCAGCAGCTTGACCCCTCCGGGGAGCGGGGTCCGCACAGATACGCAGTATTTT; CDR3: CASSLTPPGSGVRTDTQYF
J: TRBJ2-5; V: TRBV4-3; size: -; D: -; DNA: TGCGCCAGCAGCCAAGGCAGGTCGGAGACCCAGTACTTC; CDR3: CASSQGRSETQYF
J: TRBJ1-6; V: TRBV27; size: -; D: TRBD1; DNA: TGTGCCAGCAGTTTTTCAGGGGGCGGCAATTCACCCCTCCACTTT; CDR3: CASSFSGGGNSPLHF
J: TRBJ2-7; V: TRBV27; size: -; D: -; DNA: TGTGCCAGCAGCAAGGGAGGCTACGAGCAGTACTTC; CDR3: CASSKGGYEQYF
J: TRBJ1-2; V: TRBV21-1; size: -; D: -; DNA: TGTGCCAGCAGCAAAGTAGCGGATGATAACTATGGCTACACCTTC; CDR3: CASSKVADDNYGYTF
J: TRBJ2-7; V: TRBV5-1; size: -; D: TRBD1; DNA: TGCGCCAGCAGCTTAGGGGGCGCGAGGCTCGAGCAGTACTTC; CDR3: CASSLGGARLEQYF
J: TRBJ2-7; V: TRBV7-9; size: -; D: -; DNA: TGTGCCAGCAGCGAACAACAGGGCCCCTACGAGCAGTACTTC; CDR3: CASSEQQGPYEQYF
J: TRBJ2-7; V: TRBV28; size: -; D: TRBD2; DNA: TGTGCCAGCAGTTTCCCCCTGGCTAGCGGGGGATACGAGCAGTACTTC; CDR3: CASSFPLASGGYEQYF
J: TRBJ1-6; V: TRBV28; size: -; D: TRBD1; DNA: TGTGCCAGCAGTACCCAACAGGGGGGTTCACCCCTCCACTTT; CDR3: CASSTQQGGSPLHF
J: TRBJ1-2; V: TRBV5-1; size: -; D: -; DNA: TGCGCCAGCAGCTCCAGGGGCGGGGGGTACGGCTACACCTTC; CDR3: CASSSRGGGYGYTF
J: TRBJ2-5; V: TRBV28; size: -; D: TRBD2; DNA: TGTGCCAGCAGCTCAAGCGGGAGCGGAGAGACCCAGTACTTC; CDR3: CASSSSGSGETQYF
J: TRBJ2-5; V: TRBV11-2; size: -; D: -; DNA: TGTGCCAGCAGCTTGTTAGCTATGGGAGAGACCCAGTACTTC; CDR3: CASSLLAMGETQYF
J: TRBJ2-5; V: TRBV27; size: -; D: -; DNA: TGTGCCAGCAGGACGATAGCGGCCCAAGAGACCCAGTACTTC; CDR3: CASRTIAAQETQYF
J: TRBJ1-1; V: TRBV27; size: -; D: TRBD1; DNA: TGTGCCAGCAGTTTATCAGGCATACAGGGGATGAACACTGAAGCTTTCTTT; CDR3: CASSLSGIQGMNTEAFF
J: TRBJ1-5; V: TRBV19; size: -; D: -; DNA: TGTGCCAGTAGTATATTCACGGGGGGGGATCAGCCCCAGCATTTT; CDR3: CASSIFTGGDQPQHF
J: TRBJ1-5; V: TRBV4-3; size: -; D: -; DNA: TGCGCCAGCAGCCAAGATCATGCCAGCCGAGGGAATCAGCCCCAGCATTTT; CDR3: CASSQDHASRGNQPQHF
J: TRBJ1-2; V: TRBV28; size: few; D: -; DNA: TGTGCCAGCAGTGCACCGGGGGGCTACACCTTC; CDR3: CASSAPGGYTF
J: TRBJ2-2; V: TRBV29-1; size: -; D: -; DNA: TGCAGCGTCGGACAGAACACCGGGGAGCTGTTTTTT; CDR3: CSVGQNTGELFF
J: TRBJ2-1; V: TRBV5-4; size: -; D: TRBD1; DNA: TGTGCCAGCAGCTCCGGGACAGGGCCACATGAGCAGTTCTTC; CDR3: CASSSGTGPHEQFF
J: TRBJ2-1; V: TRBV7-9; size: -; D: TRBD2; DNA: TGTGCCAGCAGCTTATCTAGCGGGGGGGACGGGGATGAGCAGTTCTTC; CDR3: CASSLSSGGDGDEQFF
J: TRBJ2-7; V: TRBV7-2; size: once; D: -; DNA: TGTGCCAGCAGCTTCGGGTGGCAGGGCTACGAGCAGTACTTC; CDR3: CASSFGWQGYEQYF
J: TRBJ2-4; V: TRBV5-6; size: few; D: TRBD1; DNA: TGTGCCAGCAGCTTGGTTACAGGGGGAAACATTCAGTACTTC; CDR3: CASSLVTGGNIQYF
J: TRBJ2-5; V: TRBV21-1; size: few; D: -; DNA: TGTGCCAGCAGCAAAACCCTGGGCGGGGTGGCGGGTCCGCAAGAGACCCAGTACTTC; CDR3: CASSKTLGGVAGPQETQYF
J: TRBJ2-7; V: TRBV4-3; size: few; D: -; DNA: TGCGCCAGCAGCCAACTACAGGGATCCTACGAGCAGTACTTC; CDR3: CASSQLQGSYEQYF
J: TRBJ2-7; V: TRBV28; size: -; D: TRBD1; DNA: TGTGCCAGCAATCTCCGGGACAGGGGGCCTCAGGGCGAGCAGTACTTC; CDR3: CASNLRDRGPQGEQYF
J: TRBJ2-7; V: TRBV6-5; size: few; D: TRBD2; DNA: TGTGCCAGCAGCCGATCTAGCGGGGCCCCCTACGAGCAGTACTTC; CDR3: CASSRSSGAPYEQYF
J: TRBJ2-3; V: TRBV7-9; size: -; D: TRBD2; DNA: TGTGCCAGCACCCTGGGACTAGCGGGGGGCACAGATACGCAGTATTTT; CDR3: CASTLGLAGGTDTQYF
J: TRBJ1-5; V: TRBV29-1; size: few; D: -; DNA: TGCAGCGTTGTTTCAGGGGACAATCAGCCCCAGCATTTT; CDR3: CSVVSGDNQPQHF
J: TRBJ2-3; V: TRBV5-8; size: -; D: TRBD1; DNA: TGTGCCAGCAGCTCTGGGGACAGGCTACAAGATACGCAGTATTTT; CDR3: CASSSGDRLQDTQYF
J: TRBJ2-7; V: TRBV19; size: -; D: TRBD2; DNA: TGTGCCAGTAGTCCGTTTTTGCGGGAGGGCCGGGAGCAGTACTTC; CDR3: CASSPFLREGREQYF
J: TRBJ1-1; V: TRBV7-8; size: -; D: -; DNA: TGTGCCAGCAGCTTAGGCGTGCCCCCCACAGCTTTCTTT; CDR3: CASSLGVPPTAFF
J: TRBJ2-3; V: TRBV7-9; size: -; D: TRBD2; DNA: TGTGCCAGCAGCTTAACGACTAGCGGGAGGATCACAGATACGCAGTATTTT; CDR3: CASSLTTSGRITDTQYF
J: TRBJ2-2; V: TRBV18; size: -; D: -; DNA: TGTGCCAGCTCACCCGTGGGGACACGAAACACCGGGGAGCTGTTTTTT; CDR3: CASSPVGTRNTGELFF
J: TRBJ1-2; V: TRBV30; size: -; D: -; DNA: TGTGCCTGGAGTGTATCCGGGATCTATGGCTACACCTTC; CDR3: CAWSVSGIYGYTF
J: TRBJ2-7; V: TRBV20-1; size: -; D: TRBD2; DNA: TGCAGTGCTCACGGGGGGGCCGAGCAGTACTTC; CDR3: CSAHGGAEQYF
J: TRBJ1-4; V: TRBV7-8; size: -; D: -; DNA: TGTGCCAGCAGCCCAAGAAGCGGGACTAATGAAAAACTGTTTTTT; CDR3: CASSPRSGTNEKLFF
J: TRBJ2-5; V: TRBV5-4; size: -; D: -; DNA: TGTGCCAGCAGCTTGGGCCAGGTAAAAGAGACCCAGTACTTC; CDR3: CASSLGQVKETQYF
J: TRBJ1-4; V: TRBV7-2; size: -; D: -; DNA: TGTGCCAGCAGCCGAGCTATGACCCTAGGCGAAAAACTGTTTTTT; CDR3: CASSRAMTLGEKLFF
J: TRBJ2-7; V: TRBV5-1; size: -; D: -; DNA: TGCGCCAGCAGCTTGGTCGGCTATGGGGCCCCCTACGAGCAGTACTTC; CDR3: CASSLVGYGAPYEQYF
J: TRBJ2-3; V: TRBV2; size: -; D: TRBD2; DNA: TGTGCCAGCAAGCCTAGCGGGGGGCGAGATACGCAGTATTTT; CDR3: CASKPSGGRDTQYF
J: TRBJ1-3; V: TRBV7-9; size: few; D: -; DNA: TGTTCCAGCAGCTTAAACGGGGACACCATATATTTT; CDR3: CSSSLNGDTIYF
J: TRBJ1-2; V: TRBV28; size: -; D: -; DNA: TGTGCCAGCAGTTTAGGACAGTCCAACCCCTACACCTTC; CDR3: CASSLGQSNPYTF
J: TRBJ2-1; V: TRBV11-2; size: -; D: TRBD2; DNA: TGTGCCAGCAGCCTAACTAGCGGGAGTTACTACAATGAGCAGTTCTTC; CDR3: CASSLTSGSYYNEQFF
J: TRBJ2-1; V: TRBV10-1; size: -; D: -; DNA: TGCGCCAGCAGTCCGAAAATTGCTGGAGGGCGGGATGAGCAGTTCTTC; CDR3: CASSPKIAGGRDEQFF
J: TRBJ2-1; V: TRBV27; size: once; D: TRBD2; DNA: TGTGCCAGCAGTACAAGGACTAGCGGGACACCAAACTACAATGAGCAGTTCTTC; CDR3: CASSTRTSGTPNYNEQFF
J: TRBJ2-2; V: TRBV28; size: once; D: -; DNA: TGTGCCAGCAGATCCGGACAGAACACCGGGGAGCTGTTTTTT; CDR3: CASRSGQNTGELFF
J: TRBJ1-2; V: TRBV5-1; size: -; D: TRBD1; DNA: TGCGCCAGCGGGGGACAGACGGGTGGCTACACCTTC; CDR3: CASGGQTGGYTF
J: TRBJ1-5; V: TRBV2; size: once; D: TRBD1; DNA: TGTGCCAGCAGTGCCTACAGGGGGAATCAGCCCCAGCATTTT; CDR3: CASSAYRGNQPQHF
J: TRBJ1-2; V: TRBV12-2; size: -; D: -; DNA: TGTGCAAGTCGCTCCCTCAACAGGGGAGAGGCAGAGGGCTACACCTTC; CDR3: CASRSLNRGEAEGYTF
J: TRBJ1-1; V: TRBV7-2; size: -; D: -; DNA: TGTGCCAGCAGCTCGGCAGGGGCGAACACTGAAGCTTTCTTT; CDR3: CASSSAGANTEAFF
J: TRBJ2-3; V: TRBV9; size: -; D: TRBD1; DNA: TGTGCCAGCAGCGTAGTAGGGGGACAGGGCCCTAGCACAGATACGCAGTATTTT; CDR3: CASSVVGGQGPSTDTQYF
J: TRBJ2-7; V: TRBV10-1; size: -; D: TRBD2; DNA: TGCGCCAGCAGTGAGTCGGGGCTAGCGGGAGTCAACGAGCAGTACTTC; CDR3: CASSESGLAGVNEQYF